This T cell receptor beta chain was found in a study of T cells in Graves' hyperthyroidism and ophthalmopathy. In the study overall: The blood sample was taken at first diagnosis, before treatment began.

This clonotype has at least ten counts. Its antigen is still unknown. The study, taken as a whole, reports: Prediction of ophthalmopathy progression came a median roughly 6.7 months pre-onset. In blood, most of the thyroid clonotypes expanded above 0.001 were also present.

Germline V gene sequence: CDR1 MNHNS, CDR2 SASEGT. Trimming took 3 bases from V and 7 from J, leaving 24 bases between them. The length of the CDR3 is 17 residues. The CDR3 regions of TCR beta were amplified from RNA transcripts. A set of HTBI primers served as the primers for a first-round RT-PCR of the TCR CDR3. TCRdb analysed the multiplex PCR reads with MiXCR anew, one entry per CDR3 protein. The sample carries about 350,000 distinct CDR3 sequences, around 18% recorded once. This clonotype originated in a woman in her 40s with Graves' ophthalmopathy. Sequencing used blood. This rearrangement joins TRBV6-1 to TRBJ1-2; tentatively, D is TRBD1 (6 bases). CDR3 DNA: TGTGCCAGCAGTGATTGGGGTGACGGCGGCCGGGGGCTTGGCTACACCTTC. Encoded protein: CASSDWGDGGRGLGYTF.